The 23 T cell receptor beta chains listed next were all sequenced from one sample in a study of T cell repertoires in cytomegalovirus infection. A single record per CDR3 protein comes from TCRdb applying MiXCR to the reads. The sample has 75,000 to 95,000 distinct CDR3 sequences; 45% to 55% are singletons. No antigen has been assigned to these receptors. Sequencing was performed on CD8+ T cells from cultured PBMCs, taken from culture after CMV antigen stimulation. The origin of the receptors is a human donor in good health (CMV status not recorded). Some clones in this sample may be carry-over from other donors' samples.

A remark on this clonotype: Given the absence of the conserved phenylalanine or tryptophan at the CDR3 end, a read error is likely. The gene calls are TRBV4-1 and TRBJ2-1, with D unresolved. Looked up from germline, CDR1 is MGHRA and CDR2 is YSYEKL. V was clipped by 4 bases and J by 8 bases, with 15 bases between them. There are 14 residues in the CDR3. The DNA of the CDR3 is TGCGCCAGCAGCCCCGGACCGAAAGACGATGAGCAGTTCTCC. Amino acid sequence: CASSPGPKDDEQFS.

This clonotype was found a few times. CDR3 in DNA: TGTGCCAGCCAAGGGGGGGAGAGCTCCTACAATGAGCAGTTCTTC. Translated: CASQGGESSYNEQFF. The chain is built from TRBV2 and TRBJ2-1; tentatively, D is TRBD2 (7 bases). Germline values: CDR1 SNHLY, CDR2 FYNNEI. Trimming stripped 8 bases from V and 0 bases from J, with 14 bases between. The CDR3 loop spans 15 amino acids.

V is TRBV11-2 and J is TRBJ2-7; 7 bases line up with TRBD1. V gave up 2 bases and J gave up 2 bases; unmatched junction bases: 3. Germline V gene sequence: CDR1 SGHAT, CDR2 FQNNGV. CDR3 size: 14 residues. CDR3 nucleotide sequence: TGTGCCAGCAGCTTATCACAGGGGACCTACGAGCAGTACTTC. As protein: CASSLSQGTYEQYF.

The chain is built from TRBV24-1 and TRBJ2-5; TRBD1 aligns across 7 bases. V lost 4 bases and J lost 4; bases outside the gene matches: 2. The CDR3 consists of 13 residues. Germline V gives CDR1 KGHDR, CDR2 SFDVKD. This CDR3 reads CATSDGQAETQYF. In nucleotides, the CDR3 is TGTGCCACCAGTGACGGACAGGCAGAGACCCAGTACTTC.

V is TRBV19 and J is TRBJ2-1; 8 bases are a match to TRBD1. The trim removed 4 bases at V and 10 bases at J, leaving 3 bases unmatched. The CDR3 covers 12 residues. Germline loops: CDR1 LNHDA, CDR2 SQIVND (reference sequence). The CDR3 reads CASSTGDREQFF. CDR3 bases: TGTGCCAGTAGTACAGGGGACAGGGAGCAGTTCTTC.

V is TRBV7-9 and J is TRBJ1-2; D is unresolved. CDR1 and CDR2 (germline): SEHNR, FQNEAQ (reference sequence). Trimming took 1 base from V and 3 from J, leaving 12 bases between them. CDR3 length equals 15 residues. CDR3 sequence reads: CASSLGEVGHYGYTF. The CDR3 region has the DNA TGTGCCAGCAGCTTAGGCGAGGTCGGCCACTATGGCTACACCTTC.

Notes on this clonotype: At one end the junction does not follow the germline gene, possibly because of a read error. The chain couples TRBV4-1 to TRBJ1-2; D might be TRBD1 (6 bases). The length of the CDR3 is 16 residues. Germline V gene data show CDR1 as MGHRA and CDR2 as YSYEKL. The DNA of the CDR3 is TGTGCCAGCAGCCAAGCGCTACAGGGATTGGAGAGTGGCTACACCTTC. This encodes CASSQALQGLESGYTF.

CDR3 region: CASTRLGTNEQFF. CDR3 coding DNA: TGTGCCAGCACCCGGCTGGGGACCAATGAGCAGTTCTTC. This chain connects TRBV12-3 or TRBV12-4 to TRBJ2-1, with D perhaps given as TRBD1 or TRBD2 (5 bases each). Trimming cost V 7 bases and J 6 bases, with 13 bases left between them. The CDR3 is 13 residues long.

Remarks on this clonotype: The junction departs from germline at one end; a sequencing error may be responsible. The chain recombines TRBV11-2 with TRBJ2-1; D is undetermined. Germline CDR1 reads SGHAT; CDR2 reads FQNNGV. The CDR3 runs 15 residues. The CDR3 loop reads CASSLERAAYNEQFF. In nucleotides, the CDR3 is TGTGCCAGCAGCCTAGAAAGGGCCGCCTACAATGAGCAGTTCTTC. The full variable domain, in which reference TRBV11-2 and TRBJ2-1 provide the parts outside the CDR3, is EAGVAQSPRYKIIEKRQSVAFWCNPISGHATLYWYQQILGQGPKLLIQFQNNGVVDDSQLPKDRFSAERLKGVDSTLKIQPAKLEDSAVYLCASSLERAAYNEQFFGPGTRLTVL.

V is TRBV28 and J is TRBJ1-2, with TRBD1 as a possible D gene (6 bases). In germline, CDR1 is MDHEN, CDR2 SYDVKM. Trimming took off 6 bases at V and 5 bases at J, with 10 bases between the two ends. The CDR3 has 12 residues. CDR3 in amino acids: CASRNREYGYTF. Written as DNA, the CDR3 is TGTGCCAGCAGGAACAGGGAATATGGCTACACCTTC.

The chain is built from TRBV7-9 and TRBJ2-1; 8 bases match TRBD2. With V trimmed by 7 bases and J by 7 bases, 6 bases remained unmatched. The CDR3 runs 13 residues. The germline V gene encodes CDR1 SEHNR and CDR2 FQNEAQ (reference sequence). The CDR3, as DNA: TGTGCCAGCAAGGAGCGGGAGTGGAATGAGCAGTTCTTC. The encoded protein is CASKEREWNEQFF.

This chain connects TRBV20-1 to TRBJ1-1; D unclear. The V end was cut by 2 bases, the J end by 0 bases, with 13 bases between. The CDR3 runs 15 residues. From germline, CDR1 is DFQATT and CDR2 SNEGSKA (reference sequence). CDR3 loop: CSARSLGELNTEAFF. Here the CDR3 DNA reads TGCAGTGCTAGATCCCTTGGTGAGCTGAACACTGAAGCTTTCTTT.

The J gene is TRBJ2-1, the V gene TRBV6-6; TRBD2 might be the D (7 bases). Trimming cost V 5 bases and J 5 bases, with 13 bases left between them. There are 14 residues in the CDR3. Germline assignment: CDR1 MNHNY and CDR2 SVGAGI (reference sequence). The CDR3 protein is CASSLGGGNNEQFF. CDR3 in DNA: TGTGCCAGCAGTCTTGGGGGGGGCAACAATGAGCAGTTCTTC.

CDR3 in DNA: TGCAGCGCAAGACAGCCCGACGACTACGAGCAGTACTTC. It translates to CSARQPDDYEQYF. The V and J genes are TRBV29-1 and TRBJ2-7; TRBD1 is a possible D gene (5 bases). Germline CDR1 and CDR2: SQVTM and ANQGSEA. V lost 7 bases, J lost 3 bases, and 16 bases lay in between. The CDR3 consists of 13 residues.

J is TRBJ1-2 and V is TRBV29-1, with D possibly TRBD1 on 5 matching bases. The CDR3 totals 11 residues. Germline lookup yields CDR1 SQVTM and CDR2 ANQGSEA. Trimming left V 7 bases short and J 3 bases short, with 9 bases between. The CDR3 reads CSGRDDYGYTF. Here the CDR3 DNA reads TGCAGCGGCAGGGATGACTATGGCTACACCTTC.

This clonotype was found a few times. V gene TRBV7-8 combines with J gene TRBJ2-2; TRBD2 might be the D (5 bases). CDR1 and CDR2 (germline): SGHVS, FQNEAQ. The CDR3 runs 14 residues. V was cut by 1 base and J by 4 bases, with 7 bases left in between. The CDR3 bases are TGTGCCAGCAGCTTAGTTGGAGGCACCGGGGAGCTGTTTTTT. Its translation is CASSLVGGTGELFF.

This sequence joins TRBV29-1 and TRBJ2-3; tentatively, D is TRBD1 (5 bases). The V gene's germline CDR1 is SQVTM and CDR2 ANQGSEA. Trimming removed 4 bases at V and 0 bases at J, with 20 bases between. The CDR3 sequence is 17 residues long. This CDR3 is CSVGQGSRLTSTDTQYF. The CDR3 nucleotides read TGCAGCGTTGGCCAGGGTTCCCGACTTACTAGCACAGATACGCAGTATTTT.

This clonotype was observed a few times. The chain joins TRBV4-1 to TRBJ1-2; possibly TRBD1 for D (5 bases). Germline assignment: CDR1 MGHRA and CDR2 YSYEKL. Between the trimmed V and J ends, which lost 0 bases and 10 bases, there was a span of 15 bases. CDR3 length: 14 amino acids. This CDR3 is CASSQDHQGFYYTF. For the CDR3, the DNA is TGCGCCAGCAGCCAAGATCACCAGGGCTTCTACTACACCTTC.

The chain uses TRBV20-1 and TRBJ2-5, with TRBD1 as a possible D gene (5 bases). The CDR3 loop spans 16 amino acids. The germline V gene encodes CDR1 DFQATT and CDR2 SNEGSKA (reference sequence). V was cut by 6 bases and J by 2 bases, with 22 bases left in between. The CDR3, as DNA: TGCAGTGCCTTCGAGGCAGGGCGCGAATATCAAGAGACCCAGTACTTC. As protein: CSAFEAGREYQETQYF.

Comments on this clonotype: It may be a read error: a sequence one base away is much more abundant. The genes are TRBV10-3 and TRBJ2-3, with 8 bases identical to TRBD2. Germline values: CDR1 ENHRY, CDR2 SYGVKD. V dropped 2 bases and J dropped 3; count of bases not matched to a gene: 7. There are 16 residues in the CDR3. In DNA form, the CDR3 reads TGTGCCATCAGTGAGCCAACTAGCGGAGAAACAGATACGCAGTATTTT. Protein sequence: CAISEPTSGETDTQYF.

The chain joins TRBV14 to TRBJ1-1; D is unresolved. Germline V gene lookup returns CDR1 SGHDN and CDR2 FVKESK. With 6 bases removed from V and 4 bases from J, the gap between germline ends came to 9 bases. The CDR3 totals 12 residues. In nucleotides, the CDR3 is TGTGCCAGCAGGACCCCGGGCACTGAAGCTTTCTTT. Translating gives CASRTPGTEAFF. Together with reference TRBV14 and TRBJ1-1, the CDR3 gives the full variable domain: EAGVTQFPSHSVIEKGQTVTLRCDPISGHDNLYWYRRVMGKEIKFLLHFVKESKQDESGMPNNRFLAERTGGTYSTLKVQPAELEDSGVYFCASRTPGTEAFFGQGTRLTVV.

This clonotype was seen just once. The chain has TRBV20-1 and TRBJ1-3, with TRBD1 identical over 9 bases. The CDR3 contains 19 residues. The V segment lost 0 bases and the J segment 1 base; nucleotides outside the gene matches: 13. In germline, CDR1 is DFQATT, CDR2 SNEGSKA (reference sequence). The CDR3 loop reads CSARDWRPGQGNSGNTIYF. As DNA, the CDR3 is TGCAGTGCTAGAGATTGGCGCCCGGGACAGGGAAATTCTGGAAACACCATATATTTT.

The rearrangement uses TRBV20-1 and TRBJ2-3; TRBD2 agrees at 10 bases. The junction had 8 bases not matched to a gene; V was cut back by 6 bases and J by 2 bases. This CDR3 is 15 amino acids long. CDR1 DFQATT and CDR2 SNEGSKA come from the germline V gene (reference sequence). This CDR3 is CSAVALAGNTDTQYF. The CDR3 nucleotides are TGCAGTGCGGTAGCACTAGCGGGAAACACAGATACGCAGTATTTT.